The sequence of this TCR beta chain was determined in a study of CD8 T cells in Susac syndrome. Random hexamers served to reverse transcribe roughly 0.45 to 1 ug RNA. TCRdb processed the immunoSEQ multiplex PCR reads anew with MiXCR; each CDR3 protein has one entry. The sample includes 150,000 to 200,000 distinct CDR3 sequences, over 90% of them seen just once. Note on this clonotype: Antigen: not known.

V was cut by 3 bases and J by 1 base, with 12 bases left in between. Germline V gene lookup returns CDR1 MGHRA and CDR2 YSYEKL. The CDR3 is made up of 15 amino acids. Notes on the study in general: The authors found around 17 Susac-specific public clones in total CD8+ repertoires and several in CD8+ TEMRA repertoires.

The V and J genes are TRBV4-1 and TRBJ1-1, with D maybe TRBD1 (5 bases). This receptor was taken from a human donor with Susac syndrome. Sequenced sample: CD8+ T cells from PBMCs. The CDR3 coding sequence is TGCGCCAGCAGCCAGGGAGGGACCCCGAACACTGAAGCTTTCTTT. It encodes CASSQGGTPNTEAFF.